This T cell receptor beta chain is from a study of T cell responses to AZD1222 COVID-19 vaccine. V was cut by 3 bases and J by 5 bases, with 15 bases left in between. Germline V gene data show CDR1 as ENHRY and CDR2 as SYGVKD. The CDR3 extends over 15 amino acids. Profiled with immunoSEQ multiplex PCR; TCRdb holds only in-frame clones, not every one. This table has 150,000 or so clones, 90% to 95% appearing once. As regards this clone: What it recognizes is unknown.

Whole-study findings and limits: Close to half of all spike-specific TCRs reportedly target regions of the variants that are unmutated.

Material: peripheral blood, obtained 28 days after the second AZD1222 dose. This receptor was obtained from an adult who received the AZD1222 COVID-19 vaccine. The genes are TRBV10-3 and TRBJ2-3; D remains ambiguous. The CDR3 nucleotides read TGTGCCATCAGTGATAGAGGAGACCCTGGAGATACGCAGTATTTT. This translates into CAISDRGDPGDTQYF.